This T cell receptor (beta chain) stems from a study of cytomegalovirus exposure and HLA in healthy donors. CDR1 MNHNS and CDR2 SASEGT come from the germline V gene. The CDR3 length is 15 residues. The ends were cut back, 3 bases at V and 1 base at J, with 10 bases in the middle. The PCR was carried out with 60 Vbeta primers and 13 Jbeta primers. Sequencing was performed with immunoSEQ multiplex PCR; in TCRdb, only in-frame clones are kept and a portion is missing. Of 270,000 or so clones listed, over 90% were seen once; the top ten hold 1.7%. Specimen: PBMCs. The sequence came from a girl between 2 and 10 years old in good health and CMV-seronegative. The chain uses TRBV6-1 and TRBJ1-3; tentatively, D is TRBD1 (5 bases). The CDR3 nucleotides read TGTGCCAGCAGTGATTGGGGCGCTTCTGGAAACACCATATATTTT. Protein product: CASSDWGASGNTIYF.